The 8 T cell receptor beta chains below were found in one sample sequenced in a study of TIL therapy for anti-PD-1-resistant metastatic lung cancer. The immunoSEQ assay was v3. Sequencing was performed with immunoSEQ multiplex PCR; in TCRdb, only in-frame clones are kept and a portion is missing. The sample has 50,000 to 60,000 clones; roughly 70% are singletons. Time point given: pre-treatment sample, taken before nivolumab and TIL therapy. Tumor tissue came from excised metastases, mostly pleural nodules or supraclavicular lymph nodes. This sample comprised tumor tissue, obtained at baseline. Receptor source: a person aged 25-85 years with non-small cell lung cancer.

This clone was seen more than once but under ten times. The CDR3 DNA sequence: TGTGCCAGCAGCGTAGGGGCAGGGGGCCAGCCCCAGCATTTT. Translation: CASSVGAGGQPQHF. The V gene is TRBV9, the J gene TRBJ1-5; 8 nucleotides match TRBD1. This CDR3 region has 14 residues. The germline gives CDR1 SGDLS, CDR2 YYNGEE. The J segment lost 7 bases and the V segment lost 0 bases, leaving 3 bases of the junction unmatched. Together with reference TRBV9 and TRBJ1-5, the CDR3 gives the full variable domain: DSGVTQTPKHLITATGQRVTLRCSPRSGDLSVYWYQQSLDQGLQFLIQYYNGEERAKGNILERFSAQQFPDLHSELNLSSLELGDSALYFCASSVGAGGQPQHFGDGTRLSIL.

V usage is TRBV10-2 and J usage is TRBJ2-7; D is unresolved. Trimming left V 6 bases short and J 5 bases short, with 17 bases between. CDR1 and CDR2 from the germline V gene are WSHSY and SAAADI. The CDR3 spans 14 residues. The CDR3 sequence is CASRTGGLGDEQYF. The CDR3 region has the DNA TGCGCCAGCAGAACGGGCGGCCTTGGGGACGAGCAGTACTTC.

This clone has just one count. J is TRBJ2-5 and V is TRBV2; a possible D gene is TRBD2 (6 bases). Germline lookup yields CDR1 SNHLY and CDR2 FYNNEI. Trimming removed 4 bases from V and 5 bases from J, with 23 bases in between. The CDR3 loop spans 17 amino acids. The CDR3 bases are TGTGCCAGCAGTGTTGCCATCGGGAGCCCGGGGGTGGAGACCCAGTACTTC. Translating it yields CASSVAIGSPGVETQYF.

J is TRBJ2-5 and V is TRBV11-3, with D possibly being TRBD2 (5 bases). Deletions cut 4 bases from V and 10 bases from J, with 16 bases between. CDR1 is SGHNT and CDR2 is YENEEA in the germline V gene. CDR3 length: 13 amino acids. In DNA form, the CDR3 reads TGTGCCAGCAGCTCGGCGGACGGGGATGGCCAGTACTTC. Encoded protein: CASSSADGDGQYF.

This clone occurred a few times. The CDR3 DNA is TGCGCCAGCAGCTTGGGGAGGACCCGGGACACCGGGGAGCTGTTTTTT. Translation: CASSLGRTRDTGELFF. The rearrangement uses TRBV5-1 and TRBJ2-2; a possible D gene is TRBD2 (5 bases). The CDR3 length is 16 residues. Germline V gene data show CDR1 as SGHRS and CDR2 as YFSETQ. Trimming pared 0 bases from V and 3 bases from J, leaving 12 bases between.

The V gene is TRBV6-5, the J gene TRBJ1-5; no definite D call. V shed 2 bases and J shed 3 bases, with 5 bases lying between them. Germline V gene sequence: CDR1 MNHEY, CDR2 SVGAGI. The CDR3 runs 13 residues. The CDR3 is CASSYDINQPQHF. DNA of the CDR3: TGTGCCAGCAGTTACGACATCAATCAGCCCCAGCATTTT.

This chain links TRBV27 with TRBJ2-1; TRBD1 matches at 7 bases. CDR1 is MNHEY, CDR2 SMNVEV, per germline (reference sequence). This CDR3 comprises 13 residues. V trimming: 2 bases; J trimming: 13 bases; junction bases outside the gene matches: 8. The CDR3 is CASSLGQATLQFF. The CDR3, as DNA: TGTGCCAGCAGTTTAGGACAGGCTACATTACAGTTCTTC.

This clone was observed once. The chain is built from TRBV5-8 and TRBJ1-1, with no clear D. This CDR3 is built from 12 residues. Between the trimmed V and J ends, which lost 1 base and 5 bases, there was a span of 6 bases. CDR1 and CDR2 (germline): SGHTS, YDEGEE. Written as DNA, the CDR3 is TGTGCCAGCAGCTTGAGTGGTACTGAAGCTTTCTTT. Translating gives CASSLSGTEAFF.